This entry features one T cell receptor (beta chain) sequence. These data originate in a study of T cells in localized non-small cell lung cancer. Sequencing used immunoSEQ multiplex PCR; TCRdb keeps in-frame clones, though not all of them. This sample yields around 83,000 clones, of which around 81% are seen a single time; 15% to 20% belongs to the top ten. Per the germline V gene, CDR1 is SGHNT and CDR2 is YENEEA. The V end was cut by 3 bases, the J end by 7 bases, with 4 bases between. The CDR3 loop spans 11 amino acids. The receptor was derived from a man aged 35 to 69 with stage II squamous cell lung carcinoma. The gene calls are TRBV11-3 and TRBJ1-5; D is unclear. Sequences were derived from PBMCs, sampled before any cancer treatment. CDR3 residues: CASSLRQPQHF. The CDR3 nucleotides read TGTGCCAGCAGCTTGCGACAGCCCCAGCATTTT.